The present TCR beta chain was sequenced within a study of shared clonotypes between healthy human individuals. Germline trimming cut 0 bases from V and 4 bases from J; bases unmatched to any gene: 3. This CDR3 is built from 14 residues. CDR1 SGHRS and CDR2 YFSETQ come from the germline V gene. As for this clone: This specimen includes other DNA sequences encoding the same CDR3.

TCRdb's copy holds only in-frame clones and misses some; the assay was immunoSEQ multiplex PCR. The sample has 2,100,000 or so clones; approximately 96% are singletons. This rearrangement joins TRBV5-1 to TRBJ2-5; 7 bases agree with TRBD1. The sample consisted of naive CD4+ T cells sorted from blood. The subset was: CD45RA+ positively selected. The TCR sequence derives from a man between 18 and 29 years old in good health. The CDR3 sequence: CASSLGTGVETQYF. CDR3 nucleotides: TGCGCCAGCAGCTTGGGAACAGGGGTAGAGACCCAGTACTTC.